This entry concerns a single T cell receptor (beta chain). The data are from a study of blood T cell repertoires in COVID-19. Source study methods: Amplification from reference gene primers served as the basis for estimated nucleated cell counts. Method: immunoSEQ multiplex PCR; TCRdb's copy keeps in-frame clones and lacks some. The V and J calls and the clone size are those of that table, but D and trimming were determined from the DNA. Of a few hundred thousand clones in the sample, roughly 90% are singletons; the top ten hold approximately 13%. This clonotype was obtained from a woman aged 55-69 years with acute or convalescent COVID-19. Input material: peripheral blood.

CDR3 region: CASRSGVYGYTF. For the CDR3, the DNA is TGTGCCAGCAGGTCGGGGGTCTATGGCTACACCTTC. The chain uses TRBV5-6 and TRBJ1-2; D might be TRBD1 (5 bases). Germline assignment: CDR1 SGHDT and CDR2 YYEEEE. The CDR3 is 12 residues long. Deletions cut 5 bases from V and 4 bases from J, with 9 bases between.